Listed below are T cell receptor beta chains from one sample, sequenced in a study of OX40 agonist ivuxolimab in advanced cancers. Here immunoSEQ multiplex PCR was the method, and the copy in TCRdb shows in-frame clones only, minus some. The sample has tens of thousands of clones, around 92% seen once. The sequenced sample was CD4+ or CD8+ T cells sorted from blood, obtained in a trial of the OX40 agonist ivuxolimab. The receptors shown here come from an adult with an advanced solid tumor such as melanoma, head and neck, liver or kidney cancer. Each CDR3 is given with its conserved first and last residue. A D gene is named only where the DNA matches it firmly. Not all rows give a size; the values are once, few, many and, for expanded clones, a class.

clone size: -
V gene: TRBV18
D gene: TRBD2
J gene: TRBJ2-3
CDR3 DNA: TGTGCCAGCTCGCTAGCGGGGAGCCCCACAGATACGCAGTATTTT
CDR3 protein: CASSLAGSPTDTQYF

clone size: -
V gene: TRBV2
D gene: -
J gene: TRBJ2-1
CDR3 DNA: TGTGCCAGCAAGGAGAGGGTGGCCTACAATGAGCAGTTCTTC
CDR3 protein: CASKERVAYNEQFF

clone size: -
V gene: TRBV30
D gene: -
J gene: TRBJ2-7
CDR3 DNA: TGTGCCTGGAGTATCCGGACATCCGACTCCGGCGAGCAGTACTTC
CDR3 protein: CAWSIRTSDSGEQYF

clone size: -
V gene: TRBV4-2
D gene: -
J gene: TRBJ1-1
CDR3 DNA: TGTGCCAGCAGCCAGAGTGGCGCTGAAGCTTTCTTT
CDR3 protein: CASSQSGAEAFF

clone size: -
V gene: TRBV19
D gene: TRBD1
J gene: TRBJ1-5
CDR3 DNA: TGTGCCAGTAGTGCAGCCGGACAGGGCAATCAGCCCCAGCATTTT
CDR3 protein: CASSAAGQGNQPQHF

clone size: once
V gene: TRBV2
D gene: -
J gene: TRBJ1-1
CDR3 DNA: TGTGCCAGCACAGAGGACCGCACTTCTGAAGCTTTCTTT
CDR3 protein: CASTEDRTSEAFF

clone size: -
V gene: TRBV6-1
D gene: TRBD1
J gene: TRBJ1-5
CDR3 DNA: TGTGCCAGCACCGAGGTGGGACAGAATCAGCCCCAGCATTTT
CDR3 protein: CASTEVGQNQPQHF

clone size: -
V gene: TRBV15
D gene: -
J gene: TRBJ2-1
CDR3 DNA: TGTGCCACCAGCAGAATTAGCGATTACAATGAGCAGTTCTTC
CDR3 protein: CATSRISDYNEQFF

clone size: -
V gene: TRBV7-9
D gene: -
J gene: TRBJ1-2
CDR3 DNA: TGTGCCAGCAGCTCCTCCAACAGGGAGAGCTATGGCTACACCTTC
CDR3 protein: CASSSSNRESYGYTF

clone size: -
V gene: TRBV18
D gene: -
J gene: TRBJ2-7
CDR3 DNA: TGTGCCAGCTCACCATTAGGGAGACGTTACGAGCAGTACTTC
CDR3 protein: CASSPLGRRYEQYF

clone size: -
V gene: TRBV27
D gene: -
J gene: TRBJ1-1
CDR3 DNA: TGTGCCAGCAGTTTTTCAGGGCGGACTGAAGCTTTCTTT
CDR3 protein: CASSFSGRTEAFF

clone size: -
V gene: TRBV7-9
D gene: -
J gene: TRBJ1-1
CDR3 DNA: TGTGCCAGCAGCCATACGAGGGGCGTTTACACTGAAGCTTTCTTT
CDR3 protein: CASSHTRGVYTEAFF

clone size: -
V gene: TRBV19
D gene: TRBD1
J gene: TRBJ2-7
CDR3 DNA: TGTGCCAGTAGTCCCCGGACAGGGGGCGAATCCTACGAGCAGTACTTC
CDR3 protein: CASSPRTGGESYEQYF

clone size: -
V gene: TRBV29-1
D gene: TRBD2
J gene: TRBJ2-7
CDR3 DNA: TGCAGCGTCAAGGGGACTAGCGGGGGGGCGAGTTACTACGAGCAGTACTTC
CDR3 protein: CSVKGTSGGASYYEQYF

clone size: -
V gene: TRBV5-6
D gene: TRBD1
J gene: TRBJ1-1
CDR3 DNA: TGTGCCAGCAGCATCTACAGGGGGATGGAAGCTTTCTTT
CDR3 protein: CASSIYRGMEAFF

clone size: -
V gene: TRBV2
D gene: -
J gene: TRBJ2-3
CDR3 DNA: TGTGCCAGCACCCCTTCTAGTAGGGTGGGGACGCAGTATTTT
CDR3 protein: CASTPSSRVGTQYF

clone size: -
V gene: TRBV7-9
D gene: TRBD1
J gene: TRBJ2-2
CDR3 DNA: TGTGCCAGCAGCCCAGTCCCCCGAACAGGGGAAGGGAACACCGGGGAGCTGTTTTTT
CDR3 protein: CASSPVPRTGEGNTGELFF

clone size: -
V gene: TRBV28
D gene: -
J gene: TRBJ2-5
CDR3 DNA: TGTGCCAGCAGTCCTCCTTTCGGGACCCAGTACTTC
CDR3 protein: CASSPPFGTQYF

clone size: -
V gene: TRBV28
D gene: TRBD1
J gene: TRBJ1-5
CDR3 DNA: TGTGCCAGCAGTCTAAGTAGACAGGGGAGCAATCAGCCCCAGCATTTT
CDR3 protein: CASSLSRQGSNQPQHF

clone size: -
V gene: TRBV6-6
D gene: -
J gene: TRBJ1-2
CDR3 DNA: TGTGCCAGCAGTTACAATACAGGGAACTATGGCTACACCTTC
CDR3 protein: CASSYNTGNYGYTF

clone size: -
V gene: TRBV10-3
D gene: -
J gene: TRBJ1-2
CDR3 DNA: TGTGCCATCAGTGATGCACCCTTGGATGGCTACACCTTC
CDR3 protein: CAISDAPLDGYTF

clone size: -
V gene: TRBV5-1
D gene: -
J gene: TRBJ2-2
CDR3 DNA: TGCGCCAGCAGCTTGGACTCCACCGGGGAGCTGTTTTTT
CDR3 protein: CASSLDSTGELFF